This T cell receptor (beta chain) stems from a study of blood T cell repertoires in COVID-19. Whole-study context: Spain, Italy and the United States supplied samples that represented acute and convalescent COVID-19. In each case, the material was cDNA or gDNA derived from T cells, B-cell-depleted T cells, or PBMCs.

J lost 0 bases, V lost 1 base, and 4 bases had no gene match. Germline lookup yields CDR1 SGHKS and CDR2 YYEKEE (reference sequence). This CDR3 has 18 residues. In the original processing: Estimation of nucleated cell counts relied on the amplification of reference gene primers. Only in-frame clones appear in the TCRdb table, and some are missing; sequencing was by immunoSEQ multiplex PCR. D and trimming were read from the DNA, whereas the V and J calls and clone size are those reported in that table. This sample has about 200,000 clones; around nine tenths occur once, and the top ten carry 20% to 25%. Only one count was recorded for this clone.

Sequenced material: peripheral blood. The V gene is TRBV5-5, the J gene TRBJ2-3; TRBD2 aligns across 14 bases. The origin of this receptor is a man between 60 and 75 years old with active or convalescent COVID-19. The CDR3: CASSLLGTSGGSTDTQYF. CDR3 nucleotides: TGTGCCAGCAGCTTGCTCGGGACTAGCGGGGGTAGCACAGATACGCAGTATTTT.